One T cell receptor beta chain is described in this entry. The data are from a study of T cell changes during pregnancy in multiple sclerosis. Here immunoSEQ multiplex PCR was the method, and the copy in TCRdb shows in-frame clones only, minus some. The sample lists fewer than 15,000 clones; 80% to 90% were seen once. The CDR3 length is 14 residues. Germline values: CDR1 SGHRS, CDR2 YFSETQ. V lost 2 bases, J lost 0 bases, and 6 bases lay in between. Sequencing was performed on CD8+ T cells from peripheral blood mononuclear cells, taken in the first trimester of pregnancy. V and J are TRBV5-1 and TRBJ1-3, with no clear D. This receptor was identified in a female donor with multiple sclerosis, enrolled in a pregnancy study. CDR3 loop: CASSFGGSGNTIYF. CDR3 nucleotide sequence: TGCGCCAGCAGCTTCGGCGGCTCTGGAAACACCATATATTTT.